A single T cell receptor beta chain is shown here with its context. The data are from a study of T cell changes during pregnancy in multiple sclerosis. The length of the CDR3 is 17 residues. The V end lost 6 bases, the J end lost 1 base, and 22 bases lay between the germline ends. Germline lookup yields CDR1 MDHEN and CDR2 SYDVKM. Sequenced by immunoSEQ multiplex PCR; TCRdb stores in-frame clones only, minus some. The sample lists 45,000 or so clones; approximately 90% were seen once. This chain joins TRBV28 and TRBJ2-7; D possibly corresponds to TRBD2 (6 bases). This clonotype originated in a female donor with multiple sclerosis, enrolled in a pregnancy study. The sample was PBMCs (not recorded whether the cells were cultured). CDR3 sequence: CASSLVGGPTLSYEQYF. The CDR3 bases are TGTGCCAGCAGCCTTGTTGGAGGGCCAACTCTTTCCTACGAGCAGTACTTC.